This T cell receptor beta chain was captured by sequencing in a study of T cells in Graves' hyperthyroidism and ophthalmopathy. Whole-study findings and limits: Ophthalmopathy was separated from stable hyperthyroidism by a 13 V-J model.

The table lists this clonotype with many counts. What it recognizes is unknown. On the basis of clinical symptoms, serum thyroxine and TRAb, thyroid ultrasound and orbital computed tomography, diagnoses were made. Researchers amplified the TCR beta CDR3 regions from RNA transcripts. First-round RT-PCR with HTBI primers amplified the TCR CDR3 region. One entry per CDR3 protein, called by TCRdb with MiXCR from the multiplex PCR reads. The data hold 550,000 to 700,000 distinct CDR3 sequences, with over 12% observed a single time. This CDR3 region has 20 residues. CDR1 is MNHEY, CDR2 SVGEGT, per germline. V lost 0 bases, J lost 0 bases, and 20 bases lay in between.

This clonotype was obtained from a woman in her thirties or forties with Graves' ophthalmopathy. V is TRBV6-2 or TRBV6-3 and J is TRBJ2-2, with a possible D match to TRBD2 (6 bases). The sample was blood. This CDR3 is CASSYSPVWRESPNTGELFF. The DNA of the CDR3 is TGTGCCAGCAGTTACTCTCCCGTCTGGAGGGAGTCCCCGAACACCGGGGAGCTGTTTTTT.